These 17 T cell receptor beta chains came from one sample sequenced in a study of T cells expressing NK-cell markers. TCRdb derives one entry per CDR3 protein from the 5' RACE reads, leaving out DNA. The data include about 260,000 distinct CDR3 sequences; the top ten clones carry around 0.4%. Sequenced input: blood T cells: a sorted CD56 or NKG2C T cell subset, CD4+ or CD8+ T cells, or bulk PBMC T cells (not recorded which). The receptors shown here come from a man between 18 and 35 years old in good health.

The chain joins TRBV10-3 to TRBJ2-2; no DNA is available, so the TRBD1 call from TCRdb remains unchecked. This CDR3 is built from 14 residues. Germline CDR1 ENHRY, CDR2 SYGVKD. CDR3 amino acids: CAIKGQGDGGELFF.

V is TRBV5-5 and J is TRBJ2-3. The CDR3 is 14 amino acids. Germline V gene data show CDR1 as SGHKS and CDR2 as YYEKEE (reference sequence). CDR3 residues: CASSLKAKTDTQYF.

The chain links TRBV20-1 to TRBJ2-5. Germline values: CDR1 DFQATT, CDR2 SNEGSKA (reference sequence). The CDR3 is made up of 13 amino acids. The CDR3 loop is CSARTNSQETQYF.

J is TRBJ2-1 and V is TRBV7-6; the D call of TRBD2 rests on TCRdb alone, since no DNA is present to check it. The CDR3 contains 13 residues. CDR1 SGHVS and CDR2 FNYEAQ come from the germline V gene. The CDR3 sequence is CASSGEGIHEQFF.

The chain uses TRBV19 and TRBJ1-3. This CDR3 contains 13 residues. The germline gives CDR1 LNHDA, CDR2 SQIVND (reference sequence). The CDR3 spells CASSAHSGNTIYF.

The rearrangement uses TRBV9 and TRBJ1-1; as DNA is missing, the TRBD1 call by TCRdb cannot be tested. Germline loops: CDR1 SGDLS, CDR2 YYNGEE. CDR3 length: 18 residues. The CDR3: CASSVAGPGRGLNTEAFF.

This sequence joins TRBV20-1 and TRBJ2-5; the TCRdb call, TRBD1, lacks DNA for checking. Looked up from germline, CDR1 is DFQATT and CDR2 is SNEGSKA (reference sequence). The CDR3 length is 16 residues. CDR3 residues: CSAILTRDKYQETQYF.

The J gene is TRBJ2-2, the V gene TRBV5-4; TCRdb proposes TRBD1, but this gene call is untestable without DNA. This CDR3 comprises 15 residues. Germline CDR1 is SGHNT and CDR2 is YYREEE (reference sequence). Here the CDR3 reads CASTTGAGIPGELFF.

CDR3 loop: CASSPTTLNTEAFF. The chain uses TRBV7-2 and TRBJ1-1. The germline CDR1 and CDR2 sequences are SGHTA and FQGNSA. This CDR3 comprises 14 residues.

The chain's CDR3 is CASRDINNYGYTF. This rearrangement joins TRBV12-3 or TRBV12-4 to TRBJ1-2; TCRdb returns TRBD1, unconfirmable since there is no DNA. This CDR3 is built from 13 residues.

This chain uses TRBV12-3 or TRBV12-4 with TRBJ1-4; TCRdb lists TRBD1, though no DNA is available to test this call. The CDR3 has 18 amino acids. This CDR3 is CASSRDRPYRSTNEKLFF.

The chain uses TRBV30 and TRBJ2-7; the TCRdb D gene call, TRBD2, has no DNA to confirm it. Germline V gene sequence: CDR1 GTSNPN, CDR2 SVGIG (reference sequence). This CDR3 contains 13 residues. CDR3 in amino acids: CAWSVRWGPEQYF.

The V gene is TRBV4-2, the J gene TRBJ1-3; as DNA is missing, the TRBD1 call by TCRdb cannot be tested. The CDR3 covers 16 residues. Germline V gene lookup returns CDR1 LGHNA and CDR2 YNFKEQ. The CDR3 protein is CASSQKDTRSGNTIYF.

The gene calls are TRBV24-1 and TRBJ2-7; checking the TCRdb D call of TRBD2 is not possible without DNA. The CDR3 loop spans 16 amino acids. Germline-derived CDR1 and CDR2 are KGHDR and SFDVKD. The CDR3 here is CATSDPVRGNSYEQYF.

The chain employs TRBV12-3 or TRBV12-4 and TRBJ2-3; TCRdb gives TRBD1 as the D gene, but with no DNA this cannot be confirmed. The CDR3 sequence is 15 residues long. The CDR3 protein is CASSFRTPPADTQYF.

The gene calls are TRBV4-3 and TRBJ1-1; TCRdb returns TRBD1, unconfirmable since there is no DNA. Germline assignment: CDR1 LGHNA and CDR2 YSLEER. The CDR3 totals 14 residues. The CDR3 loop is CASSQTTVNTEAFF.

The genes are TRBV6-4 and TRBJ2-3. This CDR3 has 12 residues. Germline-derived CDR1 and CDR2 are MRHNA and SNTAGT. CDR3 protein: CASSDGQNKQYF.